Below are 10 T cell receptor beta chains sequenced from a single sample in a study of blood T cell repertoires in COVID-19. Produced via immunoSEQ multiplex PCR; TCRdb's table is partial and in-frame only. The table has 50,000 to 55,000 clones, 85% to 90% seen once. Source material: peripheral blood. The receptors originated from a man aged 50-59 years with acute or convalescent COVID-19.

This chain joins TRBV10-1 and TRBJ2-7; the match to TRBD2 covers 8 bases. The CDR3 loop spans 15 amino acids. Germline V lookup: CDR1 WNHNN, CDR2 SYGVQD (reference sequence). Trimming removed 2 bases from V and 7 bases from J; junction bases left unmatched: 10. CDR3 region: CASSEGSSGRQEQYF. The CDR3 nucleotides read TGCGCCAGCAGTGAGGGTTCTAGCGGGCGCCAGGAGCAGTACTTC.

Only one count was recorded for this clone. V is TRBV19 and J is TRBJ2-5, with 7 bases that match TRBD1. With 3 bases clipped from V and 2 bases from J, the junction kept 0 bases outside the gene matches. Germline loops: CDR1 LNHDA, CDR2 SQIVND (reference sequence). The CDR3 runs 13 residues. The CDR3 reads CASSMDRQETQYF. In DNA, the CDR3 is TGTGCCAGTAGTATGGACAGGCAAGAGACCCAGTACTTC.

J is TRBJ2-6 and V is TRBV10-3; TRBD1 matches at 9 bases. CDR3 length: 19 amino acids. The junction had 13 bases not matched to a gene; V was cut back by 6 bases and J by 1 base. Germline CDR1 ENHRY, CDR2 SYGVKD. The DNA for the CDR3 is TGTGCCATCAGCTTCCCACCCGGGACAGGGTCGTCTGGGGCCAACGTCCTGACTTTC. The encoded protein is CAISFPPGTGSSGANVLTF.

A few counts support this clone. V usage is TRBV5-1 and J usage is TRBJ1-3, with TRBD1 as a possible D gene (6 bases). Looked up from germline, CDR1 is SGHRS and CDR2 is YFSETQ. Trimming cost V 4 bases and J 2 bases, with 13 bases left between them. CDR3 size: 15 residues. The CDR3: CASSPSGTTGNTIYF. The CDR3 bases are TGCGCCAGCAGCCCATCCGGGACAACTGGAAACACCATATATTTT.

The chain links TRBV7-9 to TRBJ2-5, with a possible D match to TRBD2 (5 bases). V lost 5 bases, J lost 5 bases, and 15 bases lay in between. CDR1 and CDR2 (germline): SEHNR, FQNEAQ (reference sequence). The CDR3 is made up of 14 amino acids. CDR3 in DNA: TGTGCCAGCAGCCAAGGACTCCTCGGGGAGACCCAGTACTTC. It encodes CASSQGLLGETQYF.

The chain employs TRBV3-1 (or the pseudogene TRBV3-2) and TRBJ1-2; D gene ambiguous. The CDR3 is 14 amino acids. Germline V CDR1 and CDR2: LGHDT, YNNKEL (reference sequence). Trimming left V 2 bases short and J 6 bases short, with 13 bases between. The CDR3, as DNA: TGTGCCAGCAGCCAAAGTGCTTTGAGCAATGGCTACACCTTC. This sequence encodes CASSQSALSNGYTF.

The gene calls are TRBV5-1 and TRBJ2-3; 9 nucleotides line up with TRBD2. The V gene's germline CDR1 is SGHRS and CDR2 YFSETQ. Germline trimming cut 0 bases from V and 6 bases from J; bases unmatched to any gene: 5. The CDR3 has 15 residues. Here the CDR3 DNA reads TGCGCCAGCAGCTTGGGCCTAGCGGGGCGGGATACGCAGTATTTT. It translates to CASSLGLAGRDTQYF.

This chain uses TRBV19 with TRBJ2-1; possibly TRBD1 for D (6 bases). The CDR3 contains 15 residues. The V and J ends lost 6 bases and 6 bases respectively, with 18 bases between them. The germline V gene has CDR1 LNHDA and CDR2 SQIVND (reference sequence). CDR3 protein: CASRPRFGGGNEQFF. DNA for the CDR3: TGTGCCAGTAGACCCCGTTTTGGGGGCGGCAATGAGCAGTTCTTC.

The sample holds one count of this clone. The CDR3 DNA follows: TGTGCCAGCAGCTTGGGGCGGTTGGGGACAAACGCCGGGGAGCTGTTTTTT. It codes for CASSLGRLGTNAGELFF. J is TRBJ2-2 and V is TRBV11-2; tentative D call: TRBD1 (6 bases). The CDR3 has 17 amino acids. Trimming removed 3 bases from V and 6 bases from J, with 20 bases in between. Germline assignment: CDR1 SGHAT and CDR2 FQNNGV.

The V and J genes are TRBV5-5 and TRBJ2-3; 13 bases map to TRBD2. Germline loops: CDR1 SGHKS, CDR2 YYEKEE (reference sequence). The CDR3 is made up of 15 amino acids. Trimming removed 3 bases from V and 4 bases from J; junction bases left unmatched: 2. As DNA, the CDR3 is TGTGCCAGCAGCTGGACTAGCGGGAGTGCAGATACGCAGTATTTT. Encoded protein: CASSWTSGSADTQYF.